Below, one TCR beta chain is given with its context. This receptor's antigen is unknown. No much larger clone is present one base from it, and per-base qualities are unavailable. All of the isolated RNA was reverse transcribed with the High Capacity cDNA Reverse Transcription Kit, so expressed TCRB transcripts were sequenced. For stem cell-like memory T cell samples, survey-depth immunoSEQ sequencing was used, averaging about 1.01 million total reads per sample. Sorted cells were lysed in RLT buffer, and RNA was extracted using DNase-treated RNeasy Micro or Mini kits according to cell number. Each cell subset was processed separately to prevent cross-contamination, with patient and healthy donor samples processed together. TCRB sequences were amplified from cDNA with the immunoSEQ multiplex PCR, producing 87-bp fragments spanning the CDR3 region. The amplicons were sequenced using the Illumina HiSeq platform. Concerning the study's data processing: PCR bias was corrected computationally using synthetic template baselines, and reads within Hamming distance 2 were collapsed, with unmergeable singletons discarded. Reads were aligned against IMGT to assign V, D and J genes, CDR3 length and insertions or deletions at six rearrangement sites. Within each subset, clonotype counts were normalized to sorted cell number, and only after that were true diversity and Gini coefficients computed with the tcR R package. The overlap coefficient, calculated on TCRB nucleotide sequences, was used to quantify repertoire sharing. In TCRdb, the immuneACCESS table is reduced to in-frame sequences with V and J assigned. These tables do not hold every clone; where another copy was compared, an unresolved V gene accounts for under half, and the others remain unexplained. The V and J calls and clone size come from that table; D and trimming were worked out from the DNA. This sample holds roughly 120,000 clones; approximately 37% were observed only once. The ten largest clones take up roughly 0.07% of the sample.

The CDR3, from cysteine to phenylalanine, totals 20 residues. Only the CDR3 part of the read is kept: 60 bases, read in frame from the first base. Looking up the germline V gene yields CDR1 SGHRS and CDR2 YFSETQ. V lost 0 bases and J lost 0 bases, and the count of bases not matched to a germline gene is 11. Each donor gave one peripheral blood draw, roughly 120 mL on average, collected into heparinised tubes. Naive, central memory, regulatory and stem cell-like memory CD4+ T cells were sorted on a BD FACSAria II using a panel including CD45RO, CCR7, CD25, CD127, CD95 and CD27. All sorted populations exceeded 95% purity. PBMCs were isolated immediately by Lymphoprep density gradient centrifugation and stained directly without culture. So that batch effects would be minimized, each experiment stained and sorted samples in pairs, pairing one healthy donor with one patient. This sample was included in a study of beta chain features in type 1 diabetes (dated 2018 in TCRdb). Looking at the study overall: Patients and healthy donors did not differ in mean age, gender distribution, total cell number or subset yield. A total of about 100,000,000 sorted cells were examined across all samples, and RNA yield correlated strongly with the number of cells per subset. In the study, recently diagnosed type 1 diabetes patients and matched healthy donors were compared on the TCRB repertoires of their sorted circulating CD4+ T cell subsets. Regulatory and stem cell-like memory subsets were obtained from only 8 patients and roughly 8 healthy donors, while naive and central memory subsets were obtained from all 28 donors. Paper-wide results and their limitations: Sequencing cDNA rather than genomic DNA could over-represent highly expressing activated cells, although activation and CD3 levels did not differ between groups. Because the HLA sub-analyses included only small numbers of individuals, any influence of HLA type on TCRB rearrangement was left unresolved. Patients with type 1 diabetes made fewer insertions and deleted more nucleotides at VDJ recombination sites, implying thymic rearrangement abnormalities. Naive, central memory and regulatory TCRB repertoires appeared to be more alike among patients than among healthy donors. In all four CD4+ subsets, TCRB CDR3 length was moderately but significantly shorter in type 1 diabetes patients. PCR may preferentially amplify shorter templates, but because patient and control samples were amplified and corrected together, any resulting skew would affect both groups equally.

The chain couples TRBV5-1 to TRBJ2-1; TRBD2 fits 11 bases in the junction. Sequencing was carried out using stem cell memory CD4+ T cells from blood. The cell subset or site label, as the study defines it: stem cell-like memory CD4+ T cells. The sequence was obtained from a woman younger than 35 in good health. The CDR3 in this case is CASSLEGTSGLRRSYNEQFF. The bases read TGCGCCAGCAGCTTGGAAGGGACTAGCGGTCTAAGACGCTCCTACAATGAGCAGTTCTTC.